The present TCR beta chain was sequenced within a study of blood T cell repertoires in COVID-19. Study-wide background: Some COVID-19 samples were acute and others convalescent; all came from the United States, Italy and Spain. From T cells, B-cell-depleted T cells, or PBMCs came the material, which was cDNA or gDNA.

From germline, CDR1 is SGHAT and CDR2 FQNNGV. V lost 4 bases to trimming and J lost 1 base, with 2 bases between them. The CDR3 consists of 13 residues. Per the original data handling: Amplification with reference gene primers provided the estimates of nucleated cell counts. The assay was immunoSEQ multiplex PCR, and TCRdb's table has in-frame clones only and misses some. The V and J calls and the clone size are those of that table, but D and trimming were determined from the DNA. There are 200,000 to 250,000 clones in the sample; approximately 87% occur only once, and approximately 2.6% lies in the top ten.

V gene TRBV11-2 combines with J gene TRBJ1-6; no reliable D call. The receptor comes from a woman aged 70-85 years with active or convalescent COVID-19. What was sequenced was peripheral blood. This CDR3 is CASSSSYNSPLHF. CDR3 nucleotide sequence: TGTGCCAGCAGCTCATCCTATAATTCACCCCTCCACTTT. The full variable domain, with the rest looked up from reference TRBV11-2 and TRBJ1-6, is EAGVAQSPRYKIIEKRQSVAFWCNPISGHATLYWYQQILGQGPKLLIQFQNNGVVDDSQLPKDRFSAERLKGVDSTLKIQPAKLEDSAVYLCASSSSYNSPLHFGNGTRLTVT.